This T cell receptor (beta chain) was retrieved from a study of cytomegalovirus exposure and HLA in healthy donors. Study-level points and caveats: The tendency of first-cohort TCR clusters to co-occur in the 120 validation repertoires was identified by a subsequent analysis.

Using immunoSEQ multiplex PCR, the repertoire was profiled, and TCRdb retains in-frame clones only, with some absent. The sample lists 70,000 or so clones; approximately 94% were seen once. Concerning this clone itself: The antigen remains undetermined.

Germline values: CDR1 LGHNA, CDR2 YNFKEQ. CDR3 length: 16 amino acids. Between the trimmed V and J ends, which lost 5 bases and 3 bases, there was a span of 16 bases. This TCR derives from a woman under 30 in good health and CMV-seronegative. Material for sequencing was PBMCs. The chain employs TRBV4-2 and TRBJ2-2; D might be TRBD2 (7 bases). For the CDR3, the DNA is TGTGCCAGCAGCTACCCTCGGGGGGCGGACACCGGGGAGCTGTTTTTT. This sequence encodes CASSYPRGADTGELFF.